Sequencing of this T cell receptor (beta chain) was carried out in a study of technical replicates of blood from several donors (dated by TCRdb to 2017 to 2019). Preparation of the library involved the immunoSEQ multiplex PCR assay. TCRdb stores this immuneACCESS table with in-frame sequences only. Part of the clones is absent; in the studies checked, under half of the shortfall reflects unresolved V genes, and no reason is known for the rest. Recorded for this sample are about 56,000 clones; about 96% of them occurred a single time. The top ten clones comprise 3.1% of the sample. Per the germline V gene, SGHAT is the CDR1 and FQNNGV is the CDR2. The CDR3, cysteine through phenylalanine, is 13 amino acids long. Only the CDR3 part of the read is kept: 39 bases, read in frame from the first base. The germline V end is reduced by 4 bases and the J end by 6 bases; junction bases left unmatched: 3. Regarding this clone: Its antigen remains unidentified. No much larger clone is present one base from it, and per-base qualities are unavailable.

The material sequenced was PBMCs. Recombination connected TRBV11-2 to TRBJ2-7; 10 junctional bases match TRBD2. The TCR comes from a human donor in good health. Some clones in this sample may be carry-over from other donors' samples. This receptor has the CDR3 CASSSWTSGEQYF. The DNA reads TGTGCCAGCAGCTCATGGACTAGCGGCGAGCAGTACTTC.